The rows below give T cell receptor beta chains drawn from one sample of a study of identical twins. One entry per CDR3 protein results from TCRdb running MiXCR on the 5' RACE reads. This table holds fewer than 550,000 distinct CDR3 sequences, roughly an eighth found once. Separately, the same data were catalogued under a study of yellow fever vaccine responses in identical twins.

Material for sequencing was CD4+ T cells sorted from blood. These receptors all come from a young woman in good health. Each CDR3 is given with its conserved first and last residue.

CASSSSGRHTDTQYF,TRBV28,TRBJ2-3
CSAPQPGTANQPQHF,TRBV20-1,TRBJ1-5
CASSLRTTSTDTQYF,TRBV18,TRBJ2-3
CASSSRTTTTNEQFF,TRBV6-2/TRBV6-3,TRBJ2-1
CSASPPAVTPYEQYF,TRBV20-1,TRBJ2-7
CASRYSEGFNTEAFF,TRBV5-1,TRBJ1-1
CSAVETVGQPQHF,TRBV29-1,TRBJ1-5
CASAIEGLAATDTQYF,TRBV27,TRBJ2-3
CASSPYTEVTEAFF,TRBV7-2,TRBJ1-1
CASILSGRLNTGELFF,TRBV28,TRBJ2-2
CASLPDPSSGNTIYF,TRBV18,TRBJ1-3
CASRRDRGSSYEQYF,TRBV12-3/TRBV12-4,TRBJ2-7
CASGLVAGPNTGELFF,TRBV12-5,TRBJ2-2
CASSFRDRVQETQYF,TRBV3-1,TRBJ2-5
CASSKSSGNEQFF,TRBV21-1,TRBJ2-1
CASSRTQADEQYF,TRBV4-3,TRBJ2-7
CASSVDLGGTEAFF,TRBV6-1,TRBJ1-1
CASSLDRRNQPQHF,TRBV7-2,TRBJ1-5
CASRRRDGYTF,TRBV12-3/TRBV12-4,TRBJ1-2
CASSRMGQGTSTDTQYF,TRBV5-1,TRBJ2-3
CSARRGSGTEAFF,TRBV20-1,TRBJ1-1
CASSLGGTLDYNEQFF,TRBV7-2,TRBJ2-1
CASSPIDRGVYTQYF,TRBV5-1,TRBJ2-3
CASSEVGKLAGDRTDTQYF,TRBV25-1,TRBJ2-3
CSSQQGVYGYTF,TRBV20-1,TRBJ1-2